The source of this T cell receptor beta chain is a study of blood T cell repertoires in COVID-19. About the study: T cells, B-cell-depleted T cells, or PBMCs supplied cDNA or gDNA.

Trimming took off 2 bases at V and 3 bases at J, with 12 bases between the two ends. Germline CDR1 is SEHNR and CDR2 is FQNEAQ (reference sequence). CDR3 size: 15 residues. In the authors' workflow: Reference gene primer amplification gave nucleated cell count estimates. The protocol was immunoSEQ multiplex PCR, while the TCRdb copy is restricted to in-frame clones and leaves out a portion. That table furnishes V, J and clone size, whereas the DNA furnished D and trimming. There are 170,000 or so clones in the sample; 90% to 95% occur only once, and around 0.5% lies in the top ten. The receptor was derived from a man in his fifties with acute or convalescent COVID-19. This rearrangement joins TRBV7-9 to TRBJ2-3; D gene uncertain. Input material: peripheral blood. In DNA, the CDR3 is TGTGCCAGCAGCTTATTGGTGGCTTTGACAGATACGCAGTATTTT. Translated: CASSLLVALTDTQYF.